The rows below give T cell receptor beta chains drawn from one sample of a study of blood T cell repertoires in COVID-19. The table came from immunoSEQ multiplex PCR; TCRdb's copy has only in-frame clones and leaves some out. The top ten hold 8% to 13% of the sample, which has fewer than 250,000 clones, more than 80% seen once. The sample comprised peripheral blood. The receptors were sampled from a woman older than 75 with acute or convalescent COVID-19. CDR3s include the opening cysteine and the closing phenylalanine or tryptophan. Each record gives: V gene, J gene, D gene, CDR3 DNA, CDR3 protein. The D gene is left open where the match is weak.

v_call: TRBV2
j_call: TRBJ1-1
d_call: NA
cdr3_nt: TGTGCCAGCAGTGAAGAGGCAGGTAACACTGAAGCTTTCTTT
cdr3_aa: CASSEEAGNTEAFF

v_call: TRBV3-1/TRBV3-2
j_call: TRBJ2-2
d_call: NA
cdr3_nt: TGTGCCAGCAGCCCGCAGTGGATACAGGGCGCCAACACCGGGGAGCTGTTTTTT
cdr3_aa: CASSPQWIQGANTGELFF

v_call: TRBV6-5
j_call: TRBJ2-1
d_call: TRBD1
cdr3_nt: TGTGCCAGCAGTTCTCTTGACAGGGCTGGTGAGCAGTTCTTC
cdr3_aa: CASSSLDRAGEQFF

v_call: TRBV11-2
j_call: TRBJ2-2
d_call: NA
cdr3_nt: TGTGCCAGCAGGGTGGAGCGGAACACCGGGGAGCTGTTTTTT
cdr3_aa: CASRVERNTGELFF

v_call: TRBV10-3
j_call: TRBJ1-1
d_call: NA
cdr3_nt: TGTGCCATCAGTGACGCGGGGAACACTGAAGCTTTCTTT
cdr3_aa: CAISDAGNTEAFF

v_call: TRBV19
j_call: TRBJ1-3
d_call: TRBD1
cdr3_nt: TGTGCCAGTATGACAGGGCCCTCTGGAAACACCATATATTTT
cdr3_aa: CASMTGPSGNTIYF

v_call: TRBV18
j_call: TRBJ2-5
d_call: NA
cdr3_nt: TGTGCCAGCTCACCACGTCAGGGGTTGGAGACCCAGTACTTC
cdr3_aa: CASSPRQGLETQYF

v_call: TRBV4-1
j_call: TRBJ1-5
d_call: NA
cdr3_nt: TGCGCCAGCAGCCACCCCGGGGTTAGCAATCAGCCCCAGCATTTT
cdr3_aa: CASSHPGVSNQPQHF

v_call: TRBV29-1
j_call: TRBJ2-7
d_call: NA
cdr3_nt: TGCAGCGCCCCCTCCCTGGAGTCCCCCCACGAGCAGTACTTC
cdr3_aa: CSAPSLESPHEQYF

v_call: TRBV5-5
j_call: TRBJ2-7
d_call: TRBD1
cdr3_nt: TGTGCCAGCAGCTTGGATAGGGGGCAATTTTACGAGCAGTACTTC
cdr3_aa: CASSLDRGQFYEQYF